One TCR beta chain is described in this entry. Its antigen is not identified. Trimming shortened V by 0 bases and J by 2 bases, and 13 bases separated the two germline ends. The CDR3 totals 16 residues. CDR1 is LGHNA, CDR2 YNFKEQ, per germline. Researchers ran the PCR with 60 Vbeta and 13 Jbeta primers. In the original processing: As a later analysis found, there were tens of millions of unique TCR beta chains, of which 8.5 million to 14 million were shared. Data came from immunoSEQ multiplex PCR; TCRdb stores just in-frame clones and leaves some out. V, J and clone size reflect that table, while D and trimming were determined from the DNA. The sample contains about 170,000 clones, roughly 79% of which appear only once. The data belong to a study of cytomegalovirus exposure and HLA in healthy donors. Study as a whole: HLA-typed donors were the source of about 85 million unique TCRs, which an early data release held.

Overall study results and limits: Relative to equally common others, HLA-associated TCR beta chains showed greater clonal expansion in a later analysis.

The receptor was derived from a woman under 30 in good health and CMV-seropositive. The sample taken for sequencing was PBMCs. This rearrangement joins TRBV4-2 to TRBJ2-5; a possible D gene is TRBD1 (6 bases). The CDR3 bases are TGTGCCAGCAGCCAAGATGGCCCCGGACAGCAAGAGACCCAGTACTTC. It codes for CASSQDGPGQQETQYF.